This TCR beta chain was recorded in a study of T cell repertoires in cytomegalovirus infection. In TCRdb, the reads were re-called with MiXCR into one record per CDR3 protein. The top ten hold around 9% of the sample, which has some 280,000 distinct CDR3 sequences, approximately 13% seen once. The CDR3 totals 15 residues. The trim removed 8 bases at V and 4 bases at J, leaving 12 bases unmatched. Germline V gene lookup returns CDR1 SGHNT and CDR2 YYREEE (reference sequence). This clonotype was seen a few times. Sequenced: PBMCs. The V call is TRBV5-4, the J call TRBJ2-1; 7 nucleotides align to TRBD1. This receptor was identified in a human donor in good health (CMV status not recorded). Some clones in this sample may be carry-over from other donors' samples. The CDR3 region is CASQLPGTVYNEQFF. In DNA, the CDR3 is TGTGCCAGTCAACTTCCCGGGACAGTATACAATGAGCAGTTCTTC. Together with reference TRBV5-4 and TRBJ2-1, the CDR3 gives the full variable domain: ETGVTQSPTHLIKTRGQQVTLRCSSQSGHNTVSWYQQALGQGPQFIFQYYREEENGRGNFPPRFSGLQFPNYSSELNVNALELDDSALYLCASQLPGTVYNEQFFGPGTRLTVL.